The sequence of this T cell receptor beta chain was determined in a study of vaccination and CD4 T cells after COVID-19 (dated by TCRdb to between 2021 and 2024). Concerning the study at large: The convalescent cohort comprised six males and four females, including two Hispanic individuals, seven Caucasians, two Asians and one multiracial person. Participants got two doses of the Pfizer-BioNTech BNT162b2 vaccine (n=8) or two doses of the Moderna mRNA-1273 vaccine (n=2). Post-COVID blood samples were collected from convalescent patients a median of around 96 days after diagnosis, with a range of roughly 35 to 161 days. Post-vaccine blood samples were collected a median of about 72 days after the second vaccine dose, ranging from roughly 14 to 241 days. For stimulating the cultures, overlapping spike peptide pools were used, derived from SARS-CoV-2 as well as from the common cold coronaviruses HCoV-NL63, HCoV-OC43 and HCoV-229E. In control cultures, a CEFX viral epitope pool was used as positive control, an HIV-1 Nef peptide pool was used as negative control, or no peptide was added. The spike-specific CD4+ TCR repertoire was compared before and after mRNA vaccination in over nine COVID-19 convalescent patients and a handful of infection-naive healthy vaccine recipients. At the TCR clonotype level, an earlier paper using these donors assessed memory CD4+ T cell crossreactivity between SARS-CoV-2 and common cold coronavirus spike proteins. Points the paper makes about the study in general: An increase in the median number of SARS-CoV-2-reactive clonotypes from 21 after infection to roughly 39 after vaccination was observed, but the change was not found to be significant. Nearly all vaccine-specific clones in convalescent patients (304 of 307) were mono-reactive for SARS-CoV-2 spike rather than cross-reactive with common cold coronaviruses. The study included relatively few convalescent patients and did not analyze early timepoints after natural infection. Among convalescent patients, a median roughly 84% of the SARS-CoV-2-reactive clones seen after vaccination appeared only after vaccination, which suggests priming specific to the vaccine.

In its sample, this clonotype was seen a few times. What antigen it recognizes has not been identified. The sample holds no much larger clone one base away, and base qualities are not on file. The label giving this sample's treatment or condition can be read as: 10-day PBMC culture with coronavirus spike peptide pools or control peptides (ViraFEST assay). CD4+ T cells from unexposed donors were collected before the COVID-19 pandemic (2011-2018). The study used the ViraFEST assay, which expanded antigen-specific T cells with peptide pools and then identified expanded clonotypes by TCR sequencing. Each well held around 2 million PBMCs cultured in IMDM containing about 5% human AB serum and around 10 IU/ml IL-2, with 8.5 to 10 ug/ml peptide pools added. On days 3 and 7, half of the culture medium was replaced with fresh IL-2-containing medium. After approximately 10 days of culture, CD4+ T cells were isolated by negative selection using the EasySep CD4+ T cell isolation kit. As cell number allowed, CD4+ T cells from unexposed donors were tested for reactivity to SARS-CoV-2 S and N and to four common cold coronavirus spike pools. Ficoll-Paque Plus gradient centrifugation was used to isolate PBMCs from whole blood, and the isolated PBMCs were then either used fresh or cryopreserved at -140C. Triplicate wells were generally used for each culture condition. Leukapheresis product for the unexposed donors was purchased commercially.

The library was prepared using PCR. TCR sequencing of DNA from cultured CD4+ T cells used the Oncomine TCR Beta short-read assay at the Johns Hopkins FTIC core. The QIAamp micro DNA kit was used to extract genomic DNA from the cultured CD4+ T cells. Oncomine TCR Beta libraries from cultured CD4+ T cells were pooled with unique dual indexes and sequenced on an Illumina iSeq 100. Under the source paper's analysis protocol: Non-productive sequences were filtered out, and CDR3s that did not start with C, did not end with F or W, or were shorter than 7 amino acids were discarded. The MANAFEST web application identified antigen-specific clonotypes by comparing peptide-stimulated wells against reference wells and other culture wells. For a clone to be called positive, the clone needed an FDR below 0.05, an odds ratio above 5, and a productive frequency above 0.1% in at least two of three replicate wells. Cross-reactive clonotypes were defined as significantly expanded in both SARS-CoV-2 spike wells and at least one common cold coronavirus spike condition. Levenshtein distances (stringdist) and unrooted phylogenetic trees (ape) in R version 3.6.1 were used to assess CDR3 homology. TCRdb reran the public reads through fastp at Q25 and MiXCR, keeping productive beta chains. A single entry per CDR3 protein holds the most common genes and DNA from its merged rows. For this entry, the V and J calls and clone size follow TCRdb and not the study's own pipeline. This sample has 9,000 to 10,000 distinct CDR3 sequences in its table, and around 34% of those were observed once. More than 15% of the sample is in the top ten clones.

The germline V gene supplies CDR1 MNHNS and CDR2 SASEGT. V and J are truncated by 5 bases and 2 bases respectively, leaving an intervening sequence of 7 bases. The CDR3 measures 12 amino acids from cysteine to phenylalanine. The entry retains the CDR3 DNA only, 36 bases that are in frame from base 1. The rearrangement joined TRBV6-1 to TRBJ2-7; no D gene can be assigned with confidence. The sequenced sample was CD4+ T cells from blood, cultured in vitro. This clonotype was obtained from a human donor in good health. The nucleotide sequence is given as TGTGCCAGCAGTCGGGCCACCTACGAGCAGTACTTC. Its translation reads: CASSRATYEQYF.